This T cell receptor (beta chain) was recorded in a study of beta chain features in type 1 diabetes (dated by TCRdb to the late 2010s). The study in broad terms: Mean age, gender distribution, total cell number and subset yield were not different between patients and healthy donors. In the study, TCRB repertoires of sorted circulating CD4+ T cell subsets from recently diagnosed type 1 diabetes patients were compared with those of matched healthy donors. Whereas all 30 or so donors provided naive and central memory subsets, regulatory and stem cell-like memory subsets were isolated from just 8 patients and about 8 healthy donors. A total of about 110,000,000 sorted cells were examined across all samples, and a strong correlation was observed between cell number per subset and RNA yield. What the research found in general, with its limitations: HLA sub-analyses involved small numbers of individuals, so any influence of HLA type on TCRB rearrangement remained unresolved. PCR may preferentially amplify shorter templates, but because patient and control samples were amplified and corrected together, any resulting skew would affect both groups equally. Because cDNA was sequenced instead of genomic DNA, highly expressing activated cells could be over-represented, though the groups showed no difference in activation or CD3 levels. Naive, central memory and regulatory TCRB repertoires appeared to be more alike among patients than among healthy donors. At VDJ recombination sites, type 1 diabetes patients had fewer insertions and more deleted nucleotides, which implies abnormalities in thymic rearrangement. Type 1 diabetes patients showed a moderate but significant shortening of TCRB CDR3 length in all four CD4+ subsets.

The CDR3, cysteine through phenylalanine, is 16 amino acids long. The read is trimmed to its CDR3 DNA, 48 bases read in frame from base 1. V is cut back by 5 bases and J by 0 bases, with 8 bases in the junction unmatched. The germline V gene supplies CDR1 SGHTA and CDR2 FQGNSA. About this clone itself: Its antigen remains unidentified. There are no base qualities to consult, and no much larger clone falls within one base.

A single peripheral blood draw of about 116 mL on average was collected from each donor into heparinised tubes. Naive, central memory, regulatory and stem cell-like memory CD4+ T cells were sorted on a BD FACSAria II using a panel including CD45RO, CCR7, CD25, CD127, CD95 and CD27. A purity above 95% was achieved for all sorted populations. PBMCs were separated immediately by Lymphoprep density gradient centrifugation and were stained directly, without being cultured. Samples were stained and sorted in pairs, with one healthy donor and one patient per experiment, so that batch effects were minimized. The High Capacity cDNA Reverse Transcription Kit was used to reverse transcribe all of the isolated RNA, meaning that expressed TCRB transcripts were what got sequenced. Deep immunoSEQ sequencing was applied to naive, central memory and regulatory T cell samples, giving an average of about 3.8 million total reads per sample. After sorted cells were lysed in RLT buffer, RNA was extracted with DNase-treated RNeasy Micro or Mini kits, with the choice depending on cell number. Each cell subset was processed on its own to prevent cross-contamination, while patient and healthy donor samples were processed together. TCRB sequences were amplified from cDNA with the immunoSEQ multiplex PCR, producing 87-bp fragments spanning the CDR3 region. Amplicons were sequenced on the Illumina HiSeq platform. The paper's data handling went like this. PCR bias was computationally corrected using synthetic template baselines, reads within Hamming distance 2 were collapsed, and singletons that could not be merged were discarded. Reads were aligned against IMGT to assign V, D and J genes, CDR3 length and insertions or deletions at six rearrangement sites. Clonotype counts were normalized to sorted cell number within each subset before computing true diversity and Gini coefficients with the tcR R package. Repertoire sharing was quantified using the overlap coefficient calculated on TCRB nucleotide sequences. Out-of-frame TCRB sequences from naive cells were analyzed as a proxy for the pre-selection repertoire. TCRdb re-hosts the immuneACCESS table, in-frame sequences only. Its copies lack some clones; in the studies checked, an unresolved V gene accounts for under half of them, and the cause for the rest is not known. That table gives V, J and clone size, and the DNA gave D and trimming. The sample table shows 600,000 or so clones, and around 12% are seen once. The ten biggest clones cover over 0.1% of the sample.

The source material was naive CD4+ T cells from blood. What this sample's cell subset or site label stands for: true naive CD4+ T cells. The V gene is TRBV7-2 and the J gene is TRBJ2-3; the junction holds 7 bases that match TRBD1. The receptor's source is a man younger than 45 with type 1 diabetes. CDR3 reads: CASSPGQEKSTDTQYF. The DNA is as follows: TGTGCCAGCAGCCCCGGACAGGAGAAAAGCACAGATACGCAGTATTTT.